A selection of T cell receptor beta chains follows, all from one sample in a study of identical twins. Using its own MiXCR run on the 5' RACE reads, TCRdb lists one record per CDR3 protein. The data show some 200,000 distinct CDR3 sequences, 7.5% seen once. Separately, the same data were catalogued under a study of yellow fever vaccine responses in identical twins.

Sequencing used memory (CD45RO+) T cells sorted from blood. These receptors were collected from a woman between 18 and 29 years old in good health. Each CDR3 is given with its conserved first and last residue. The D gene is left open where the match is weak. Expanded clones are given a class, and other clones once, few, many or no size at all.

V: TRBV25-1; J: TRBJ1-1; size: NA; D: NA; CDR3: CASSATRQIMNTEAFF; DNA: TGTGCCAGCAGTGCTACCAGGCAGATTATGAACACTGAAGCTTTCTTT
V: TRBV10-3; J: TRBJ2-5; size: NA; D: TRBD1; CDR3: CAISERQGETQYF; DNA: TGTGCCATCAGTGAAAGACAGGGAGAGACCCAGTACTTC
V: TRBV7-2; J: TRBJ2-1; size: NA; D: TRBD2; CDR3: CASSRPSGGTHNEQFF; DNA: TGTGCCAGCAGCCGACCTAGCGGGGGCACACACAATGAGCAGTTCTTC
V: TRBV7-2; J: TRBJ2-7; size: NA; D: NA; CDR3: CASSLEEGGSYEQYF; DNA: TGTGCCAGCAGCTTAGAGGAGGGGGGTTCCTACGAGCAGTACTTC
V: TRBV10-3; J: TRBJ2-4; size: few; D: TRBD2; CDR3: CAISERGDTSGSGKNIQYF; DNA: TGTGCCATCAGTGAAAGGGGGGATACTAGCGGTTCGGGCAAAAACATTCAGTACTTC
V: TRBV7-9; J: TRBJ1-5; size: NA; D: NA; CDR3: CASSRQDNQPQHF; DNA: TGTGCCAGCAGTCGGCAGGACAATCAGCCCCAGCATTTT
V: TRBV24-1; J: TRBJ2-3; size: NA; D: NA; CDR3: CATSEGLTQYF; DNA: TGTGCCACCAGTGAAGGTCTTACGCAGTATTTT
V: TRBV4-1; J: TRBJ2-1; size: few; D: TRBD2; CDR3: CASRASGGYNEQFF; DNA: TGCGCCAGCAGGGCTAGCGGGGGCTACAATGAGCAGTTCTTC
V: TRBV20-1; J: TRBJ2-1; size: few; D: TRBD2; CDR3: CSVSAGAYNEQFF; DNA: TGCAGTGTATCCGCGGGAGCCTACAATGAGCAGTTCTTC
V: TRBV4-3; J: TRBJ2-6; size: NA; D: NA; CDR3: CASSQEEGTGANVLTF; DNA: TGCGCCAGCAGCCAAGAAGAGGGTACTGGGGCCAACGTCCTGACTTTC
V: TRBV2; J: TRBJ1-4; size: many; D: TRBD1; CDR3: CASSERTGGEKLFF; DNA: TGTGCCAGCAGTGAACGGACAGGGGGTGAAAAACTGTTTTTT
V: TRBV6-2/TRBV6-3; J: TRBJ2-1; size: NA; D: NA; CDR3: CASIYGAGAPNEQFF; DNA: TGTGCCAGCATCTACGGAGCGGGTGCCCCCAATGAGCAGTTCTTC
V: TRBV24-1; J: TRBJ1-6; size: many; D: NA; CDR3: CATSSGPNSPLHF; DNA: TGTGCCACCAGTTCGGGACCCAATTCACCCCTCCACTTT
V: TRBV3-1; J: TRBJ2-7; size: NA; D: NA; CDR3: CASSQGRTYRSYEQYF; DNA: TGTGCCAGCAGCCAAGGACGGACTTACCGCTCCTACGAGCAGTACTTC